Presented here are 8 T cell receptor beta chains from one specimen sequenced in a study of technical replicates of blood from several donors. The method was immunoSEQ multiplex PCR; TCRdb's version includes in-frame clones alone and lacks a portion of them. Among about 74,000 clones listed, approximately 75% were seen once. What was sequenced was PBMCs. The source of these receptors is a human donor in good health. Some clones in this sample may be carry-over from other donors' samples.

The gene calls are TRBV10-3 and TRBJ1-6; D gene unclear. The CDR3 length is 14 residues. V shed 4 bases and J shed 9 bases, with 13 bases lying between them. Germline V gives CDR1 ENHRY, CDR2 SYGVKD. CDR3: CAISGPYEGSPLHF. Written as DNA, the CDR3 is TGTGCCATCAGTGGACCTTACGAGGGTTCACCCCTCCACTTT.

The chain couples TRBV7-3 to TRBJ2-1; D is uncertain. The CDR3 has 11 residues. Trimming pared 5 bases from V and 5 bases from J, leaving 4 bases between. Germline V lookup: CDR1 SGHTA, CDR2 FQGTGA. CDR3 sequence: CASSINNEQFF. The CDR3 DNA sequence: TGTGCCAGCAGCATTAACAATGAGCAGTTCTTC.

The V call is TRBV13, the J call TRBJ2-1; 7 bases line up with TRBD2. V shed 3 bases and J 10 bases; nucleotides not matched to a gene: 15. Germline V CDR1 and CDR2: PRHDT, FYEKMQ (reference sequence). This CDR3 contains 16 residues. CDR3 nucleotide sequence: TGTGCCAGCAGCTTCGATAGACTAGCCAATTCCGACGAGCAGTTCTTC. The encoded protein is CASSFDRLANSDEQFF.

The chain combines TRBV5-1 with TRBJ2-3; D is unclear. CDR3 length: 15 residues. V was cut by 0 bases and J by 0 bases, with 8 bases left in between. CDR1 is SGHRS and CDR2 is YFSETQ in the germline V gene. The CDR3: CASSLDLTSTDTQYF. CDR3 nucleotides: TGCGCCAGCAGCTTGGACCTCACTAGCACAGATACGCAGTATTTT.

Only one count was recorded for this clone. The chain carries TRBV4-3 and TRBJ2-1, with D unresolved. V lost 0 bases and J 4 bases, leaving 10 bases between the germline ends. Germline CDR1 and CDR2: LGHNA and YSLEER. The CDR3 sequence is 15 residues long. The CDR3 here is CASSQESTRYNEQFF. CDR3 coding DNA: TGCGCCAGCAGCCAAGAGAGTACGCGGTACAATGAGCAGTTCTTC.

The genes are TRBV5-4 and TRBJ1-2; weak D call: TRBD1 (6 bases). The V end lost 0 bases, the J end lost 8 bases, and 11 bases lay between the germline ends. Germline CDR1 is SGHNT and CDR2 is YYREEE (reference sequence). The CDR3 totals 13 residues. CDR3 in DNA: TGTGCCAGCAGCTTGGGACAGGCGGTAGGCTACACCTTC. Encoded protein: CASSLGQAVGYTF.

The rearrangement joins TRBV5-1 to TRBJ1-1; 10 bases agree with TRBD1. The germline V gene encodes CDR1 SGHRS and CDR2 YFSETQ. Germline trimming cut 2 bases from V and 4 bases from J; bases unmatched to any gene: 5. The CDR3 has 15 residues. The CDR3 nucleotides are TGCGCCAGCAGCTTCTCTCGGACAGGGGGCACTGAAGCTTTCTTT. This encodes CASSFSRTGGTEAFF.

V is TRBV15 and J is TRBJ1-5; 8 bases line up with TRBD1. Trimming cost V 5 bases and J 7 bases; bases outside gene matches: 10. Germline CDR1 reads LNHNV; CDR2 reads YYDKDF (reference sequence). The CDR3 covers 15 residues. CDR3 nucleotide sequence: TGTGCCACCAGCCTGGGGGCAGGGGGCGGACAGCCCCAGCATTTT. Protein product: CATSLGAGGGQPQHF.